This T cell receptor beta chain emerged from a study of blood T cell repertoires in COVID-19. Study-wide background: Both acute and convalescent COVID-19 samples were obtained from the United States, Italy and Spain.

TCRdb keeps only in-frame clones here, not all; method: immunoSEQ multiplex PCR. The sample includes some 250,000 clones, approximately 78% of them seen just once. The sequence derives from a woman under 30 with acute or convalescent COVID-19. Sequencing was done on a sample of peripheral blood.

The CDR3 DNA follows: TGTGCCAGCAGTTTATCTCCCGCGGGGGAGCAGTACTTC. Translating gives CASSLSPAGEQYF. The chain combines TRBV12-3 or TRBV12-4 with TRBJ2-7; a possible D gene is TRBD2 (6 bases). Between the trimmed V and J ends, which lost 2 bases and 7 bases, there was a span of 12 bases. The CDR3 is made up of 13 amino acids.